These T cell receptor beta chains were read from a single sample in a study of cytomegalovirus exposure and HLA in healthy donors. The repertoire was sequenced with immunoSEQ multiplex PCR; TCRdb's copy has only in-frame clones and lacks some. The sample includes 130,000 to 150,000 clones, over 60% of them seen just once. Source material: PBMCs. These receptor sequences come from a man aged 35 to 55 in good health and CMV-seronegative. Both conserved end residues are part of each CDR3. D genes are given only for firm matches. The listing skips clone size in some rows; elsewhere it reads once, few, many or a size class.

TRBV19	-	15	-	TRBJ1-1	CASSSQQGLFTEAFF	TGTGCCAGTAGTTCCCAACAGGGTCTTTTCACTGAAGCTTTCTTT
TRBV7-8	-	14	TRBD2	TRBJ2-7	CATKRTSGSYEQYF	TGTGCCACCAAGAGGACTAGCGGGAGTTACGAGCAGTACTTC
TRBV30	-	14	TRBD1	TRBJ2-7	CAWSGDRGSYEQYF	TGTGCCTGGAGTGGCGACAGGGGATCCTACGAGCAGTACTTC
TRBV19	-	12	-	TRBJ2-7	CASSTRGYEQYF	TGTGCCAGTAGTACCAGGGGATACGAGCAGTACTTC
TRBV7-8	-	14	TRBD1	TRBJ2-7	CASSYGTGIYEQYF	TGTGCCAGCAGCTATGGGACAGGGATCTACGAGCAGTACTTC
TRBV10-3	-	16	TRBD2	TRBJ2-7	CAISESGLADTYEQYF	TGTGCCATCAGTGAGTCAGGACTAGCGGACACCTACGAGCAGTACTTC
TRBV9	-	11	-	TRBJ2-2	CASSVARPLFF	TGTGCCAGCAGCGTAGCGCGCCCGCTGTTTTTT
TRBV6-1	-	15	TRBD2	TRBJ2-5	CATGTSGGSRETQYF	TGTGCCACCGGGACTAGCGGGGGGTCCAGGGAGACCCAGTACTTC
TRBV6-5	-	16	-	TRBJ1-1	CASSYFGGLRNTEAFF	TGTGCCAGCAGTTACTTCGGGGGGCTACGGAACACTGAAGCTTTCTTT
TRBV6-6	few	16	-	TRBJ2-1	CASSYGAASVGNEQFF	TGTGCCAGCAGTTACGGGGCCGCTAGCGTCGGCAATGAGCAGTTCTTC
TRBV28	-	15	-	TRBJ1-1	CASRPGGALDTEAFF	TGTGCCAGCCGCCCCGGGGGGGCGCTCGACACTGAAGCTTTCTTT
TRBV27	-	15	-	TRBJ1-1	CASSPLPGRRTEAFF	TGTGCCAGCAGTCCCCTGCCAGGGCGGAGAACTGAAGCTTTCTTT
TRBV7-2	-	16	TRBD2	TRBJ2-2	CASSPIAGLNTGELFF	TGTGCCAGCAGCCCTATAGCGGGATTAAACACCGGGGAGCTGTTTTTT
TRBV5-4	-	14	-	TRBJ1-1	CASSLQGMNTEAFF	TGTGCCAGCAGCTTGCAGGGGATGAACACTGAAGCTTTCTTT
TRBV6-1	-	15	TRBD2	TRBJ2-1	CASSGLAGVGNEQFF	TGTGCCAGCAGTGGTCTAGCGGGAGTTGGGAATGAGCAGTTCTTC
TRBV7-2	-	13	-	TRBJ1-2	CASSPDRYYGYTF	TGTGCCAGCAGCCCGGACAGATACTATGGCTACACCTTC
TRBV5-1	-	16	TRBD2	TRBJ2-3	CASSLEEGTSGDTQYF	TGCGCCAGCAGCTTGGAGGAGGGGACTAGCGGGGATACGCAGTATTTT
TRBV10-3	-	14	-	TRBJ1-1	CAIRLERSDTEAFF	TGTGCCATCAGACTGGAGCGTTCCGACACTGAAGCTTTCTTT
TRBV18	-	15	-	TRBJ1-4	CASSPFTGKNEKLFF	TGTGCCAGCTCACCTTTCACAGGAAAAAATGAAAAACTGTTTTTT
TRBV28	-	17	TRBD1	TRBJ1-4	CASSQGQGAATNEKLFF	TGTGCCAGCAGTCAGGGACAGGGGGCTGCAACTAATGAAAAACTGTTTTTT
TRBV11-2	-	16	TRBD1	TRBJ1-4	CASSLETGTGNEKLFF	TGTGCCAGCAGCTTAGAGACCGGGACAGGAAATGAAAAACTGTTTTTT
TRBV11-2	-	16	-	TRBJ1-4	CASSSHRAYSFEKLFF	TGTGCCAGCAGCTCACACAGGGCTTATTCGTTTGAAAAACTGTTTTTT
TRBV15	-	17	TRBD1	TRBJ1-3	CATSRDLGQGRGNTIYF	TGTGCCACCAGCAGAGATCTGGGACAGGGTCGAGGAAACACCATATATTTT
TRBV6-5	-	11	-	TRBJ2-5	CASSYGWTQYF	TGTGCCAGCAGTTACGGCTGGACCCAGTACTTC
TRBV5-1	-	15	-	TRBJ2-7	CASSLVAGHEYEQYF	TGCGCCAGCAGCTTGGTTGCGGGGCATGAATACGAGCAGTACTTC
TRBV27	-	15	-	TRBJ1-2	CASSFGVPGVDGYTF	TGTGCCAGCAGTTTTGGGGTGCCAGGGGTGGACGGCTACACCTTC
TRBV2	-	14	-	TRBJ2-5	CASSEASGQETQYF	TGTGCCAGCAGTGAAGCATCAGGCCAAGAGACCCAGTACTTC
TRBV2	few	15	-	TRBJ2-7	CASTPQEGVSYEQYF	TGTGCCAGCACCCCTCAAGAGGGTGTCTCCTACGAGCAGTACTTC
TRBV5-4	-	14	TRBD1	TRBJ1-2	CASSLGQGYYGYTF	TGTGCCAGCAGCCTGGGACAGGGATACTATGGCTACACCTTC
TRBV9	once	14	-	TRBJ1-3	CASSASGEGNTIYF	TGTGCCAGCAGCGCCTCAGGGGAGGGAAACACCATATATTTT
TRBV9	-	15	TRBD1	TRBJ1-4	CASSGGTGPNEKLFF	TGTGCCAGCAGCGGGGGGACAGGGCCTAATGAAAAACTGTTTTTT
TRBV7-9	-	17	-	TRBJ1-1	CASSSPYRGGKGTEAFF	TGTGCCAGCAGCTCACCTTACCGGGGAGGTAAGGGCACTGAAGCTTTCTTT
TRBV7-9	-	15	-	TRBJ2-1	CASSPGLSSYNEQFF	TGTGCCAGCAGCCCAGGACTATCTTCCTACAATGAGCAGTTCTTC
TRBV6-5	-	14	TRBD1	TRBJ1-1	CASSFGQVGTEAFF	TGTGCCAGCAGTTTCGGACAGGTGGGGACTGAAGCTTTCTTT
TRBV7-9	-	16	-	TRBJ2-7	CSSSLQVLGRSYEQYF	TGTTCCAGCAGCTTACAGGTACTAGGTCGTTCCTACGAGCAGTACTTC
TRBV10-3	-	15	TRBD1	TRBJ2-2	CAISRGQGNTGELFF	TGTGCCATCAGTCGTGGACAGGGAAACACCGGGGAGCTGTTTTTT
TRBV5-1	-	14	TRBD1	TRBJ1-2	CASGSLGGGDGYTF	TGCGCCAGCGGTAGCCTAGGGGGCGGAGACGGCTACACCTTC
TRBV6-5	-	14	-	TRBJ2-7	CASSLQRGTYEQYF	TGTGCCAGCAGTTTACAGCGAGGGACCTACGAGCAGTACTTC
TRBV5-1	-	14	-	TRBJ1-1	CASSLNGHNTEAFF	TGCGCCAGCAGCTTGAACGGACATAACACTGAAGCTTTCTTT
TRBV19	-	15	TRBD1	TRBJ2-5	CASSIQGAIQETQYF	TGTGCCAGTAGTATTCAGGGGGCAATTCAAGAGACCCAGTACTTC
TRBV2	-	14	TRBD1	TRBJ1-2	CASSPDRDRNGYTF	TGTGCCAGCAGTCCCGACAGGGACAGGAATGGCTACACCTTC